This TCR beta chain emerged from a study of cytomegalovirus exposure and HLA in healthy donors. Study findings and constraints: The study found most TCR sequences rare, yet found some public TCRs in many donors. Some V segments (TRBV6-2 and TRBV6-3 among them) were excluded as indistinguishable.

Remarks on this clone: What it binds is not known. This sample includes further DNA sequences coding for the same CDR3.

Germline-derived CDR1 and CDR2 are GTSNPN and SVGIG (reference sequence). The CDR3 is 15 residues long. The V segment lost 3 bases and the J segment 6 bases; nucleotides outside the gene matches: 10. Primers: 60 Vbeta forward and 13 Jbeta reverse. Profiling relied on immunoSEQ multiplex PCR, and the TCRdb table lists in-frame clones only, not all of them. The repertoire holds fewer than 110,000 clones, with 77% as singletons. Input material: PBMCs. This receptor was identified in a male donor in good health and CMV-seronegative. This sequence joins TRBV30 and TRBJ2-2; 7 bases match TRBD1. The CDR3 reads CAWSEGTEPAGELFF. The CDR3 DNA follows: TGTGCCTGGAGCGAAGGGACAGAGCCTGCCGGGGAGCTGTTTTTT.